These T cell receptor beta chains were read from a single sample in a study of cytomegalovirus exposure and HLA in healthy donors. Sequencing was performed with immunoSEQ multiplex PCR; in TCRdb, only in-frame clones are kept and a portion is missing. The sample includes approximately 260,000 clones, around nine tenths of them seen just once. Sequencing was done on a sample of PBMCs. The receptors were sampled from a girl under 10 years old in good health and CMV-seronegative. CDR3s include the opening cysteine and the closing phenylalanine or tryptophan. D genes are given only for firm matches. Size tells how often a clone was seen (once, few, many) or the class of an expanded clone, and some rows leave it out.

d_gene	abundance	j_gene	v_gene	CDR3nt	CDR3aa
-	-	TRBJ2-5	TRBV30	TGTGCCTGGAGTCGCCATAGCGTAGAGACCCAGTACTTC	CAWSRHSVETQYF
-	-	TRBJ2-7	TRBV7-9	TGTTCCAGCAGCGACGGGACAATCGACGAGCAGTACTTC	CSSSDGTIDEQYF
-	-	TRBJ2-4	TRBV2	TGTGCCAGCAGCCCCGTTTTATTAGCCAAAAACATTCAGTACTTC	CASSPVLLAKNIQYF
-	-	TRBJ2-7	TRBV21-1	TGTGCCAGCAGCATTAGGGGCGACGTCCCCTACGAGCAGTACTTC	CASSIRGDVPYEQYF
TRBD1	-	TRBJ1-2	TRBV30	TGCGCCTGGAGTGGGTACAGGGGGCGCGGTGGCTACACCTTC	CAWSGYRGRGGYTF
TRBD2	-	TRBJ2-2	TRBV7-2	TGTGCCAGCAGCTTAGCCCCACCCCTCCTAGCGGGGGCGCCGAACACCGGGGAGCTGTTTTTT	CASSLAPPLLAGAPNTGELFF
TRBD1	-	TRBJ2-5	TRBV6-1	TGTGCCAGCAGTGGTGGGAACAGGGGGCCGTTCGAGACCCAGTACTTC	CASSGGNRGPFETQYF
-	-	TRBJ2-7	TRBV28	TGTGCCAGCAGTTCGATGGCCGGGGACTTTTCCTACGAGCAGTACTTC	CASSSMAGDFSYEQYF
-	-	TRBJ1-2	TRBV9	TGTGCCAGCAGCGTTAGCGGGGATTATGGCTACACCTTC	CASSVSGDYGYTF
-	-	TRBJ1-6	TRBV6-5	TGTGCCAGCAAATACTCGGCCGGGGGGTTTAATTCACCCCTCCACTTT	CASKYSAGGFNSPLHF
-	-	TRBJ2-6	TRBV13	TGTGCCAGCAGCTTTGGGGCTGACTCTGGGGCCAACGTCCTGACTTTC	CASSFGADSGANVLTF
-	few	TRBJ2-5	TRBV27	TGTGCCAGCAGCCGGACTGATTGGGAGACCCAGTACTTC	CASSRTDWETQYF
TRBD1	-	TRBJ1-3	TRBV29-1	TGCGGCGTCGCAACAGGGGGCGTTGGAAACACCATATATTTT	CGVATGGVGNTIYF
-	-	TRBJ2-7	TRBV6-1	TGTGCCAGCAGTGAAGCTGCGGGTTCCGTATACGAGCAGTACTTC	CASSEAAGSVYEQYF
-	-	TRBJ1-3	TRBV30	TGTGCCTGGAGTGCCCTGGGGACTGCTGGAAACACCATATATTTT	CAWSALGTAGNTIYF
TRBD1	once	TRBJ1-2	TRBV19	TGTGCCAGTAGTATAGAGAACAGGGGCACCTATGGCTACACCTTC	CASSIENRGTYGYTF
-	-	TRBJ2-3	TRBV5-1	TGCGCCAGCAGCTTGGCGCAGGGGGGATCCACAGATACGCAGTATTTT	CASSLAQGGSTDTQYF
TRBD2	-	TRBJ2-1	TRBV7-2	TGTGCCAGCAGCCTCGTCCCGGGAGGATACAATGAGCAGTTCTTC	CASSLVPGGYNEQFF
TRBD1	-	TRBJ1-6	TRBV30	TGTGCCTGGAGTCCGAGGTGGCGGGACAGTTTTAATTCACCCCTCCACTTT	CAWSPRWRDSFNSPLHF
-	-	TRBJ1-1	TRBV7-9	TGTGCCAGCAGCTTAGAGGGGGAGGCTTTCTTT	CASSLEGEAFF
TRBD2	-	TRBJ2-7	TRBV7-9	TGTGCCAGCAGCTTTCCTCGGAGCGGGGGTCTAGCCTACGAGCAGTACTTC	CASSFPRSGGLAYEQYF
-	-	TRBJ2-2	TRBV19	TGTGCCAGTAGTATTGGGGCAGGGATAAACACCGGGGAGCTGTTTTTT	CASSIGAGINTGELFF